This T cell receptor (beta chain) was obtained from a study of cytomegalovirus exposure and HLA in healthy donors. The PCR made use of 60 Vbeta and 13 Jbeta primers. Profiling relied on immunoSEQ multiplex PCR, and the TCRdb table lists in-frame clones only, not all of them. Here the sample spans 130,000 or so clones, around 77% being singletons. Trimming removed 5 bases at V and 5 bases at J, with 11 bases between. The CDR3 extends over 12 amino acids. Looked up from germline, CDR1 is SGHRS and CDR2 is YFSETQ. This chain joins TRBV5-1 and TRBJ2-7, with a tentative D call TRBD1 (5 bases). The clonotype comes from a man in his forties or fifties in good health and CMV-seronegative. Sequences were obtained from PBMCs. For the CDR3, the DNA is TGCGCCAGCAGGCAACAGGAAAACGAGCAGTACTTC. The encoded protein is CASRQQENEQYF.